This T cell receptor (beta chain) was captured by sequencing in a study of cytomegalovirus exposure and HLA in healthy donors. PCR was performed using 60 Vbeta and 13 Jbeta primers. The protocol was immunoSEQ multiplex PCR, while the TCRdb copy is restricted to in-frame clones and leaves out a portion. The table lists about 88,000 clones, about 87% of them singletons. After removal of 4 bases from V and 4 bases from J, the junction contained 10 bases not matched to a gene. CDR1 is LNHDA and CDR2 is SQIVND in the germline V gene (reference sequence). The CDR3 covers 15 residues. The sample taken for sequencing was PBMCs. The chain couples TRBV19 to TRBJ2-7; 7 bases are shared with TRBD2. This clonotype was obtained from a man aged 18 to 35 in good health and CMV-seronegative. The CDR3 coding sequence is TGTGCCAGTAGTAGGGCTAGCGGAAAGGGATACGAGCAGTACTTC. This encodes CASSRASGKGYEQYF.